This entry concerns a single T cell receptor beta chain. Antigen specificity is unknown. The sample comes from a study of CD8 T cells in ankylosing spondylitis. General study results and limits: Made up of under 10 highly homologous variants, a TCR beta motif appeared characteristic of ankylosing spondylitis blood.

TCRdb used MiXCR to reprocess the 5' RACE reads, holding one entry per CDR3 protein. The data show about 750,000 distinct CDR3 sequences, 19% seen once. V gave up 0 bases and J gave up 3 bases, with 6 bases separating them. Germline loops: CDR1 MNHEY, CDR2 SVGEGT. The CDR3 contains 13 residues. This chain links TRBV6-2 or TRBV6-3 with TRBJ2-7; no definite D call. The sequence was collected from a male donor with ankylosing spondylitis. Sequenced: blood, either unsorted or a sorted T cell fraction (not recorded which). The CDR3 sequence: CASSYSKVYEQYF. Here the CDR3 DNA reads TGTGCCAGCAGTTACTCGAAGGTCTACGAGCAGTACTTC.